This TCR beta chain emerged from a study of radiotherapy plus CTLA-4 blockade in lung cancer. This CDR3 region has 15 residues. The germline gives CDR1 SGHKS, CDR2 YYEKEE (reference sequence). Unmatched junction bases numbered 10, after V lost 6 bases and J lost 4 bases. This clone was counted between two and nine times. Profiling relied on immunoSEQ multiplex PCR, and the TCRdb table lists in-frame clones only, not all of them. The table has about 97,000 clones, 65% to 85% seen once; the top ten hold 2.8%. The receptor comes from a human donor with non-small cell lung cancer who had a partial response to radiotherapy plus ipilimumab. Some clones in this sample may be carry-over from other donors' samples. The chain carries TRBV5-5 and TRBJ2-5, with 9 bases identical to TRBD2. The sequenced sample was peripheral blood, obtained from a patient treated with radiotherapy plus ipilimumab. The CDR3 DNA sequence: TGTGCCAGCACCCTTTCAGCGGGGGGCGGAGAGACCCAGTACTTC. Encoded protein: CASTLSAGGGETQYF. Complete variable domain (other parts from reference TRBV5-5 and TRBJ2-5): DAGVTQSPTHLIKTRGQQVTLRCSPISGHKSVSWYQQVLGQGPQFIFQYYEKEERGRGNFPDRFSARQFPNYSSELNVNALLLGDSALYLCASTLSAGGGETQYFGPGTRLLVL.